This T cell receptor (beta chain) emerged from a study of T cells in tumors after PD-1 blockade. Study details: Blood samples averaged about 110,000 templates (range about 23,000-260,000) and approximately 37,000 unique clonotypes.

The repertoire was sequenced with immunoSEQ multiplex PCR; TCRdb's copy has only in-frame clones and lacks some. The table shows approximately 47,000 clones, with approximately 81% occurring only once. The germline gives CDR1 SGDLS, CDR2 YYNGEE. V lost 0 bases and J lost 0; bases outside the gene matches: 5. This CDR3 has 16 amino acids. Material: PBMCs, obtained before anti-PD-1 treatment. This clonotype was obtained from a human donor with basal cell carcinoma. The J gene is TRBJ1-1, the V gene TRBV9; 7 bases map to TRBD1. The CDR3 region has the DNA TGTGCCAGCAGCGTAGTAGGGACAGCATTGAACACTGAAGCTTTCTTT. Its protein is CASSVVGTALNTEAFF.